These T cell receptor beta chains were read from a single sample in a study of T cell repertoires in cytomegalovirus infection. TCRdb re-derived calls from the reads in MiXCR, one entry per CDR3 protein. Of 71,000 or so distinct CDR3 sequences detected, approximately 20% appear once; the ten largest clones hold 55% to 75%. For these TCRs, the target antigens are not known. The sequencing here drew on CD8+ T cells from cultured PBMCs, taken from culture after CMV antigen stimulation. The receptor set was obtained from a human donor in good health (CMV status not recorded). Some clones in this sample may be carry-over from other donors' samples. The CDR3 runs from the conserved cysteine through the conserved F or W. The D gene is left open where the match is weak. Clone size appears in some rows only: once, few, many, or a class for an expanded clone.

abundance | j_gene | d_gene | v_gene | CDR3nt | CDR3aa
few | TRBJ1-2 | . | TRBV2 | TGTGCCAGCAGCCCCGGGACGGATGGCTACACCTTC | CASSPGTDGYTF
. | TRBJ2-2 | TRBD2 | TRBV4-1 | TGCGCCAGCAGCGAGGTAGCGGGGGGCCCCCGGGAGCTGTTTTTT | CASSEVAGGPRELFF
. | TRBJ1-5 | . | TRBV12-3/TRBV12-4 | TGTGCCAGCAGTCCCCTCGGGGGCATAGATCAGCCCCAGCATTTT | CASSPLGGIDQPQHF
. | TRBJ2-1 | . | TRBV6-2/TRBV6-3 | TGTGCCAGCAGTTACGGTCCTATTTCCTACAATGAGCAGTTCTTC | CASSYGPISYNEQFF
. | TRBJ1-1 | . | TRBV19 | TGTGCCAGTAGTATTAATCAGGGGTACCGTTCCATGAACACTGAAGCTTTCTTT | CASSINQGYRSMNTEAFF
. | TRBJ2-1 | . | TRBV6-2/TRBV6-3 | TGTGCCAGCAGGGATCTACAGGGTAGGGGAGACAATGAGCAGTTCTTC | CASRDLQGRGDNEQFF
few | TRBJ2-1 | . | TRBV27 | TGTGCCAGCAGTTTGTCAGGTCCCTCCTACAATGAGCAGTTCTTC | CASSLSGPSYNEQFF
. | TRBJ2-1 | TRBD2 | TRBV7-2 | TGTGCCAGCAGCGTAGTAGCGGGGGGTTTCTACAATGAGCAGTTCTTC | CASSVVAGGFYNEQFF
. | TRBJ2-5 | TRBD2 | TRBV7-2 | TGTGCCAGCAGCTTAGCTTTGGGACTAGCAGAGACCCAGTACTTC | CASSLALGLAETQYF
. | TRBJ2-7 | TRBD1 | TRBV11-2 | TGTGCCAGCAGCTTAGGGACAGGGAGCTACGAGCAGTACTTC | CASSLGTGSYEQYF
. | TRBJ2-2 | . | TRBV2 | TGTGCCAGCAAGCCGTTCGCGAACACCGGGGAGCTGTTTTTT | CASKPFANTGELFF
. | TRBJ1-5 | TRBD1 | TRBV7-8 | TGTGCCAGCAGCTTGACAGGGTACGGTCAGCCCCAGCATTTT | CASSLTGYGQPQHF
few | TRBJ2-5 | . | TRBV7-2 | TGTGCCAGCAGCTACCTCCGGGAGACCCAGTACTTC | CASSYLRETQYF
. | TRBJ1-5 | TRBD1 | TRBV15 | TGTGCCACCAGCCGCGGGACAGCCACTAATCAGCCCCAGCATTTT | CATSRGTATNQPQHF
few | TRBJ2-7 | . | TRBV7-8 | TGTGCCAGCAGCTTCCCCCCGGGTGCCGATTACGAGCAGTACTTC | CASSFPPGADYEQYF
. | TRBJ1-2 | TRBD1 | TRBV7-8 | TGTGCCAGCAGCCGCCCCGACAGGGGGGTGGGTGGCTACACCTTC | CASSRPDRGVGGYTF
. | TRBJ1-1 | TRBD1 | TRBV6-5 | TGTGCCAGCAGTATCCAGGGGGCCCACACTGAAGCTTTCTTT | CASSIQGAHTEAFF
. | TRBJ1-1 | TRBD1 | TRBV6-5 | TGTGCACGCATTCTCAGGGGGAGGAACACTGAAGCTTTCTTT | CARILRGRNTEAFF
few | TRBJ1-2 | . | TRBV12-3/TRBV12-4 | TGTGCCAGCAACCCGGACAGTTCCTTTTATGGCTACACCTTC | CASNPDSSFYGYTF
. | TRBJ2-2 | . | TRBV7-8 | TGTGCCAGCAGCCCCGACCGGAGACCCACCGGGGAGCTGTTTTTT | CASSPDRRPTGELFF
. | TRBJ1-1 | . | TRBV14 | TGTGCCAGCAGCCCCCAGTATATGAACACTGAAGCTTTCTTT | CASSPQYMNTEAFF
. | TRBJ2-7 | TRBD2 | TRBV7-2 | TGTGCCAGCAGCTACGGGACTAGCGGGATCTACGAGCAGTACTTC | CASSYGTSGIYEQYF
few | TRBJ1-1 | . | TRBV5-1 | TGCGCCAGCAGCTTGGTGAGGGACAAGGAAGCTTTCTTT | CASSLVRDKEAFF